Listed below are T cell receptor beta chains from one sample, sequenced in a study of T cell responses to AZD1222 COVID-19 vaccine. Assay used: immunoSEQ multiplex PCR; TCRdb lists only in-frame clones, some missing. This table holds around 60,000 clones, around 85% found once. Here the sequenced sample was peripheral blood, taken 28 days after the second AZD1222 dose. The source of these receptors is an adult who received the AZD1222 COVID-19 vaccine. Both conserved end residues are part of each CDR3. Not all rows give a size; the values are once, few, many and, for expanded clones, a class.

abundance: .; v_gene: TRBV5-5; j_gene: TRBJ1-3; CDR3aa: CASSLGSSGNTIYF
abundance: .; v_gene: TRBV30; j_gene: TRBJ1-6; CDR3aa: CASGRHNSPLHF
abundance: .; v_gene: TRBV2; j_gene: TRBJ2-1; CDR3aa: CASSSGRNFNEQFF
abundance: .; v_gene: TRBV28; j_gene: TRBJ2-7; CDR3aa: CASRGTPTYEQYF
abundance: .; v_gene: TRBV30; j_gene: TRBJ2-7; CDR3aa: CAWSKDRGYEQYF
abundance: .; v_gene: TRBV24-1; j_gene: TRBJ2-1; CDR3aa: CATSDHGRNWADEQFF
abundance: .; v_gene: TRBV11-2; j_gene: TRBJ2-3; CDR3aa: CASSSQPTDTQYF
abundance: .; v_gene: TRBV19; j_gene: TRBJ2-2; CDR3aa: CASSAGGAGELFF
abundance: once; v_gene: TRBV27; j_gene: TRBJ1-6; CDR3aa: CASTTYGRTGRRVSPHSPLHF
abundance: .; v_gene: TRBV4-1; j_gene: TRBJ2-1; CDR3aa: CASSRSGTGGNEQFF